The sequence of this T cell receptor (beta chain) was determined in a study of T cell responses to AZD1222 COVID-19 vaccine. Profiled with immunoSEQ multiplex PCR; TCRdb holds only in-frame clones, not every one. Of 90,000 to 130,000 clones listed, roughly 90% are singletons. Germline lookup yields CDR1 MNHEY and CDR2 SVGAGI. The CDR3 spans 14 residues. Trimming removed 7 bases at V and 6 bases at J, with 16 bases between. The chain carries TRBV6-5 and TRBJ2-1; possibly TRBD2 for D (5 bases). The source of this sequence is an adult in good health. The input for sequencing was peripheral blood, taken on day 0 of AZD1222 vaccination. The CDR3: CASKRFGDSNEQFF. CDR3 sequence (DNA): TGTGCCAGCAAGCGGTTCGGTGATTCCAATGAGCAGTTCTTC.